The rows below give T cell receptor beta chains drawn from one sample of a study of shared clonotypes between healthy human individuals. Assay used: immunoSEQ multiplex PCR; TCRdb lists only in-frame clones, some missing. The sample consists of roughly 2,300,000 clones, roughly 92% of them appearing once. The sequenced sample consisted of naive CD4+ T cells from PBMCs. Receptor source: a man aged 18-30 years in good health. Some clones in this sample may be carry-over from other donors' samples. Each CDR3 is given with its conserved first and last residue. D genes are given only for firm matches. The size of a clone is reported for some rows only, either as once, few or many, or as a class for expanded clones.

abundance,d_gene,j_gene,v_gene,CDR3aa,CDR3nt
.,TRBD2,TRBJ2-3,TRBV10-3,CATRPLAGGADTQYF,TGTGCCACCAGACCACTAGCGGGAGGGGCAGATACGCAGTATTTT
.,.,TRBJ2-1,TRBV5-1,CASSPGSSSYNEQFF,TGCGCCAGCAGCCCGGGGTCGTCCTCCTACAATGAGCAGTTCTTC
.,.,TRBJ1-5,TRBV4-3,CASSHSDNQPQHF,TGCGCCAGCAGCCACTCGGACAATCAGCCCCAGCATTTT
.,.,TRBJ1-4,TRBV6-1,CASSARTARDEKLFF,TGTGCCAGCAGTGCCAGGACAGCTAGGGATGAAAAACTGTTTTTT
.,TRBD1,TRBJ1-2,TRBV9,CASSYGTGSVYGYTF,TGTGCCAGCAGTTACGGGACAGGGTCTGTCTATGGCTACACCTTC
.,.,TRBJ1-4,TRBV9,CASSGGVSLNEKLFF,TGTGCCAGCAGCGGGGGGGTCAGCCTTAATGAAAAACTGTTTTTT
few,TRBD1,TRBJ1-1,TRBV2,CASSGNPGGVTEAFF,TGTGCCAGCAGTGGTAATCCAGGGGGAGTCACTGAAGCTTTCTTT
.,.,TRBJ2-3,TRBV27,CASTKTVTDTQYF,TGTGCCAGCACCAAGACAGTCACAGATACGCAGTATTTT
.,.,TRBJ2-2,TRBV9,CASSVRQVNTGELFF,TGTGCCAGCAGCGTAAGGCAGGTGAACACCGGGGAGCTGTTTTTT
.,TRBD1,TRBJ1-2,TRBV10-3,CAIKRQGTNYGYTF,TGTGCCATCAAACGACAGGGGACTAACTATGGCTACACCTTC
.,TRBD1,TRBJ2-7,TRBV29-1,CSAKKFPGQGDEQYF,TGCAGCGCCAAAAAATTCCCGGGACAGGGAGACGAGCAGTACTTC
.,TRBD2,TRBJ2-3,TRBV28,CASSLAGLGGRDTQYF,TGTGCCAGCAGTTTGGCGGGACTAGGGGGGAGGGATACGCAGTATTTT
.,.,TRBJ2-5,TRBV30,CAWSVGNHGQYF,TGTGCCTGGAGTGTGGGAAATCACGGGCAGTACTTC
.,TRBD2,TRBJ2-1,TRBV9,CASSVVAGGYNEQFF,TGTGCCAGCAGCGTTGTAGCGGGAGGGTACAATGAGCAGTTCTTC
.,.,TRBJ2-2,TRBV18,CASSPLVAAGELFF,TGTGCCAGCTCACCGTTAGTGGCGGCCGGGGAGCTGTTTTTT
.,.,TRBJ2-2,TRBV7-6,CASTAGDLGDDTGELFF,TGTGCCAGCACTGCTGGCGACCTCGGGGACGACACCGGGGAGCTGTTTTTT
.,TRBD1,TRBJ2-7,TRBV18,CASSRPGQGLYEQYF,TGTGCCAGCTCCCGTCCGGGACAGGGCCTCTACGAGCAGTACTTC
.,.,TRBJ1-2,TRBV20-1,CSAKGGRGYTF,TGCAGTGCTAAGGGAGGGCGAGGCTACACCTTC
.,.,TRBJ2-1,TRBV11-3,CASSLGGKSYNEQFF,TGTGCCAGCAGCTTAGGGGGGAAGTCCTACAATGAGCAGTTCTTC
.,.,TRBJ1-5,TRBV6-6,CASQLGLGDKNQPQHF,TGTGCCAGCCAGTTAGGACTGGGCGACAAAAATCAGCCCCAGCATTTT
.,TRBD2,TRBJ2-1,TRBV5-1,CASSRRGGRALSSYNEQFF,TGCGCCAGCAGCCGCCGGGGCGGGAGGGCCCTGAGCTCCTACAATGAGCAGTTCTTC
.,.,TRBJ1-2,TRBV6-5,CASSYQPGPYGYTF,TGTGCCAGCAGTTATCAGCCGGGGCCCTATGGCTACACCTTC
few,.,TRBJ1-1,TRBV30,CAWSASGEAFF,TGTGCCTGGAGCGCTTCCGGTGAAGCTTTCTTT
.,TRBD2,TRBJ2-1,TRBV7-9,CASSYSGSSYNEQFF,TGTGCCAGCAGCTATAGCGGGAGCTCCTACAATGAGCAGTTCTTC
.,TRBD2,TRBJ2-1,TRBV14,CASRSGGTSGRNEQFF,TGTGCCAGCAGATCTGGGGGGACTAGCGGGAGGAATGAGCAGTTCTTC
.,TRBD2,TRBJ2-1,TRBV7-6,CASSHQSGTMNNEQFF,TGTGCCAGCAGCCATCAAAGCGGGACTATGAACAATGAGCAGTTCTTC
.,TRBD1,TRBJ2-3,TRBV5-1,CASSFAQGATDTQYF,TGCGCCAGCAGCTTCGCACAGGGGGCAACAGATACGCAGTATTTT
once,.,TRBJ2-7,TRBV25-1,CASTPSTRIIEQYF,TGTGCCAGCACCCCCAGCACCAGAATCATCGAGCAGTACTTC
once,.,TRBJ2-7,TRBV2,CASSELGPAYEQYF,TGTGCCAGCAGTGAATTAGGCCCCGCCTACGAGCAGTACTTC
.,.,TRBJ2-2,TRBV28,CASSLGQNTGELFF,TGTGCCAGCAGTTTAGGGCAGAACACCGGGGAGCTGTTTTTT
.,.,TRBJ2-7,TRBV2,CASRGRGRAYEQYF,TGTGCCAGCCGGGGGAGGGGGCGCGCCTACGAGCAGTACTTC
.,TRBD1,TRBJ2-2,TRBV6-1,CASSAWIGTGNTGELFF,TGTGCCAGCAGTGCGTGGATTGGGACAGGGAACACCGGGGAGCTGTTTTTT
.,.,TRBJ1-2,TRBV2,CASTQGVAGYTF,TGTGCCAGCACCCAAGGGGTAGCGGGCTACACCTTC
.,.,TRBJ2-4,TRBV4-2,CASSQAGSKGNIQYF,TGTGCCAGCAGCCAAGCGGGTAGTAAGGGGAACATTCAGTACTTC
.,TRBD2,TRBJ2-7,TRBV5-1,CASSFGTSLLYEQYF,TGCGCCAGCAGCTTCGGGACTAGCTTACTCTACGAGCAGTACTTC
.,TRBD2,TRBJ2-7,TRBV28,CASSLSLGLAGGPREQYF,TGTGCCAGCAGTTTATCTTTGGGACTAGCGGGAGGGCCTCGCGAGCAGTACTTC
.,.,TRBJ2-2,TRBV6-1,CASSDWAAGELFF,TGTGCCAGCAGTGATTGGGCGGCCGGGGAGCTGTTTTTT
.,.,TRBJ2-7,TRBV30,CAWGFGTLHYEQYF,TGTGCCTGGGGCTTCGGGACATTGCATTACGAGCAGTACTTC
few,.,TRBJ1-5,TRBV6-1,CASSEGMPQHF,TGTGCCAGCAGTGAGGGCATGCCCCAGCATTTT
.,TRBD1,TRBJ1-4,TRBV7-8,CAGSRDRNNEKLFF,TGTGCCGGTAGCAGGGACAGGAATAATGAAAAACTGTTTTTT
.,.,TRBJ1-5,TRBV18,CASSQGKDQPQHF,TGTGCCAGCTCACAGGGGAAAGATCAGCCCCAGCATTTT